Listed here are 32 T cell receptor beta chains from one sample, sequenced in a study of cytomegalovirus exposure and HLA in healthy donors. This table comes from immunoSEQ multiplex PCR, and its TCRdb copy is limited to in-frame clones, with some not included. This sample has roughly 150,000 clones, with about 88% found just once. The sample was PBMCs. All receptors derive from a woman under 30 in good health and CMV-seropositive.

This rearrangement joins TRBV29-1 to TRBJ2-1; 7 nucleotides align to TRBD1. The CDR3 consists of 18 residues. Germline trimming cut 8 bases from V and 0 bases from J; bases unmatched to any gene: 19. CDR1 SQVTM and CDR2 ANQGSEA come from the germline V gene. The CDR3 reads CSTKQGNSFASSYNEQFF. CDR3 nucleotides: TGCAGCACAAAACAGGGGAATTCATTTGCGAGCTCCTACAATGAGCAGTTCTTC.

The chain employs TRBV7-3 and TRBJ2-7; D is perhaps TRBD1 (5 bases). V dropped 5 bases and J dropped 1 base, with 12 bases sitting between them. The CDR3 is 14 residues long. Germline loops: CDR1 SGHTA, CDR2 FQGTGA. In DNA form, the CDR3 reads TGTGCCAGCAGCCCTTGGGGCCGATCCTACGAGCAGTACTTC. It codes for CASSPWGRSYEQYF.

This clone occurred once. The chain carries TRBV6-5 and TRBJ2-2; 10 bases are shared with TRBD1. The CDR3 is 16 residues long. Per the germline V gene, CDR1 is MNHEY and CDR2 is SVGAGI. V was clipped by 0 bases and J by 6 bases; unmatched bases: 4. CDR3: CASSYSPGQGSGELFF. DNA of the CDR3: TGTGCCAGCAGTTACTCTCCGGGACAGGGGTCCGGGGAGCTGTTTTTT.

The rearrangement links TRBV7-9 to TRBJ2-3; 14 bases are a match to TRBD2. Germline V gene lookup returns CDR1 SEHNR and CDR2 FQNEAQ (reference sequence). CDR3 length equals 17 residues. The trim removed 5 bases at V and 4 bases at J, leaving 8 bases unmatched. The CDR3 bases are TGTGCCAGCAGCCTAGGACTAGCGGGAGGTCGTGCAGATACGCAGTATTTT. The encoded protein is CASSLGLAGGRADTQYF.

The V gene is TRBV6-1, the J gene TRBJ1-2, with TRBD1 as a possible D gene (5 bases). V gave up 4 bases and J gave up 1 base, with 7 bases separating them. The CDR3 sequence is 13 residues long. In germline, CDR1 is MNHNS, CDR2 SASEGT. For the CDR3, the DNA is TGTGCCAGCAGTGTAGGGGATAACTATGGCTACACCTTC. Translating gives CASSVGDNYGYTF.

The chain combines TRBV4-3 with TRBJ2-1, with 10 bases aligning to TRBD2. The CDR3 consists of 15 residues. V dropped 1 base and J dropped 4; count of bases not matched to a gene: 1. Germline V lookup: CDR1 LGHNA, CDR2 YSLEER. The CDR3 loop reads CASSQGLAGYNEQFF. In DNA, the CDR3 is TGCGCCAGCAGCCAAGGACTAGCGGGTTACAATGAGCAGTTCTTC.

The gene calls are TRBV5-1 and TRBJ2-1; 11 bases map to TRBD2. Germline V CDR1 and CDR2: SGHRS, YFSETQ. The CDR3 covers 17 residues. J gave up 1 base and V 0 bases, and 3 bases lay outside the gene matches. CDR3 residues: CASSLGGLADSYNEQFF. CDR3 DNA: TGCGCCAGCAGCTTGGGGGGACTAGCGGATTCCTACAATGAGCAGTTCTTC.

The chain couples TRBV29-1 to TRBJ1-2; 7 bases align to TRBD1. CDR1 and CDR2 from the germline V gene are SQVTM and ANQGSEA. The length of the CDR3 is 15 residues. V trimming: 1 base; J trimming: 5 bases; junction bases outside the gene matches: 10. The CDR3: CSVEVRVGQAYGYTF. CDR3 in DNA: TGCAGCGTTGAAGTCAGGGTCGGACAGGCTTATGGCTACACCTTC. Variable domain in full (rest from reference TRBV29-1 and TRBJ1-2): SAVISQKPSRDICQRGTSLTIQCQVDSQVTMMFWYRQQPGQSLTLIATANQGSEATYESGFVIDKFPISRPNLTFSTLTVSNMSPEDSSIYLCSVEVRVGQAYGYTFGSGTRLTVV.

The genes are TRBV7-9 and TRBJ2-3, with D possibly matching TRBD2 (5 bases). From germline, CDR1 is SEHNR and CDR2 FQNEAQ (reference sequence). The CDR3 extends over 15 amino acids. V lost 2 bases and J 0 bases, leaving 9 bases between the germline ends. The CDR3 nucleotides read TGTGCCAGCAGCTTACTTGGCGGGAGCACAGATACGCAGTATTTT. Its protein is CASSLLGGSTDTQYF.

The V and J genes are TRBV2 and TRBJ2-1, with D perhaps TRBD2 (5 bases). V was clipped by 11 bases and J by 6 bases, with 14 bases between them. The CDR3 has 12 amino acids. From germline, CDR1 is SNHLY and CDR2 FYNNEI. CDR3 sequence (DNA): TGTGCCGGGAGTCACACGGGCAATGAGCAGTTCTTC. Translated: CAGSHTGNEQFF.

The gene calls are TRBV11-2 and TRBJ1-4; D is unclear. Deletions cut 3 bases from V and 0 bases from J, with 17 bases between. The CDR3 consists of 18 residues. Germline CDR1 and CDR2: SGHAT and FQNNGV. The DNA for the CDR3 is TGTGCCAGCAGCTTTATCGGAGGTATCGGCGCAACTAATGAAAAACTGTTTTTT. Protein product: CASSFIGGIGATNEKLFF.

This sequence joins TRBV19 and TRBJ1-2, with 10 bases that match TRBD1. CDR3 length equals 15 residues. V shed 5 bases and J 1 base; nucleotides not matched to a gene: 4. Per the germline V gene, CDR1 is LNHDA and CDR2 is SQIVND (reference sequence). CDR3 bases: TGTGCCAGTAGTCCCGGGACAGGGGATAACTATGGCTACACCTTC. This gives the protein CASSPGTGDNYGYTF.

This sequence joins TRBV9 and TRBJ2-3, with 12 positions matching TRBD2. The CDR3 has 17 residues. With 4 bases clipped from V and 6 bases from J, the junction kept 12 bases outside the gene matches. Germline CDR1 is SGDLS and CDR2 is YYNGEE. The CDR3 DNA reads TGTGCCAGCAGCCGACTAGCGGGAGTTCCTGGGTCGGATACGCAGTATTTT. Its translation: CASSRLAGVPGSDTQYF.

V usage is TRBV29-1 and J usage is TRBJ2-1, with a possible D match to TRBD2 (5 bases). This CDR3 comprises 11 residues. The germline CDR1 and CDR2 sequences are SQVTM and ANQGSEA. The ends were cut back, 6 bases at V and 10 bases at J, with 13 bases in the middle. The CDR3 region has the DNA TGCAGCGTAGCCACCCCGGGAGAGCAGTTCTTC. Its protein is CSVATPGEQFF.

A word on this clone: Here the CDR3 omits its conserved ending phenylalanine or tryptophan, so a read error is the likely source. The limits of the CDR3 on the DNA are not certain, so only TCRdb's listed CDR3 is given. The V and J genes are TRBV6-1 and TRBJ2-3; TRBD1 reflects the table's D call only, with no check against the DNA. Germline V lookup: CDR1 MNHNS, CDR2 SASEGT. The CDR3 has 13 amino acids, counting both end residues. The CDR3 is CASSDKPEGDRGH.

The rearrangement uses TRBV7-7 and TRBJ2-2; TRBD2 matches at 8 bases. Trimming took 5 bases from V and 4 from J; bases not matched to a gene: 12. CDR1 is SSHAT, CDR2 FNYEAQ, per germline (reference sequence). This CDR3 has 17 amino acids. The CDR3 DNA reads TGTGCCAGCAGCCCCCCAAGCGCGCTAGCGGGCACCGGGGAGCTGTTTTTT. Protein: CASSPPSALAGTGELFF.

The chain combines TRBV4-1 with TRBJ1-4; D might be TRBD1 (6 bases). Germline CDR1 MGHRA, CDR2 YSYEKL. Trimming pared 4 bases from V and 2 bases from J, leaving 11 bases between. The CDR3 runs 15 residues. CDR3 in amino acids: CASSLTGSTNEKLFF. The DNA for the CDR3 is TGCGCCAGCAGCCTCACAGGGTCGACTAATGAAAAACTGTTTTTT.

The chain recombines TRBV11-3 with TRBJ1-4, with 8 nucleotides matching TRBD1. V lost 6 bases to trimming and J lost 10 bases; unmatched junction nucleotides: 10. The V gene's germline CDR1 is SGHNT and CDR2 YENEEA. This CDR3 is built from 14 residues. In DNA, the CDR3 is TGTGCCAGCAGTGGCACAGGGGGGAGTGCAAAACTGTTTTTT. Translation gives CASSGTGGSAKLFF.

This clone was observed a handful of times. The rearrangement uses TRBV19 and TRBJ1-2; D might be TRBD1 (5 bases). Germline-derived CDR1 and CDR2 are LNHDA and SQIVND (reference sequence). V dropped 3 bases and J dropped 5 bases, with 10 bases sitting between them. The CDR3 contains 13 residues. The CDR3 protein is CASSIAGEYGYTF. DNA of the CDR3: TGTGCCAGTAGTATCGCGGGGGAGTATGGCTACACCTTC.

The CDR3 coding sequence is TGTGCCAGCAGTGCATTACAGGGGCAAAGGGAAAAACTGTTTTTT. Translated: CASSALQGQREKLFF. The chain combines TRBV6-1 with TRBJ1-4, with 7 bases aligning to TRBD1. Germline lookup yields CDR1 MNHNS and CDR2 SASEGT. With 4 bases clipped from V and 8 bases from J, the junction kept 10 bases outside the gene matches. The CDR3 has 15 residues.

J is TRBJ2-7 and V is TRBV5-8; 8 nucleotides match TRBD1. J was trimmed by 9 bases and V by 9 bases; bases with no gene match: 8. CDR1 and CDR2 from the germline V gene are SGHTS and YDEGEE. The CDR3 totals 11 residues. This chain's CDR3 is CATKITGGQYF. As DNA, the CDR3 is TGTGCCACCAAGATCACAGGGGGGCAGTACTTC.

This sequence joins TRBV11-2 and TRBJ2-2, with D maybe TRBD1 (6 bases). With 5 bases removed from V and 2 bases from J, the gap between germline ends came to 12 bases. CDR1 and CDR2 from the germline V gene are SGHAT and FQNNGV. CDR3 length: 15 amino acids. This CDR3 reads CASSPDSINTGELFF. The CDR3 nucleotides read TGTGCCAGCAGCCCGGACAGCATTAACACCGGGGAGCTGTTTTTT. The variable domain in full, with the rest retrieved from reference TRBV11-2 and TRBJ2-2, is EAGVAQSPRYKIIEKRQSVAFWCNPISGHATLYWYQQILGQGPKLLIQFQNNGVVDDSQLPKDRFSAERLKGVDSTLKIQPAKLEDSAVYLCASSPDSINTGELFFGEGSRLTVL.

CDR3 nucleotides: TGTGCCAGCAGCGCTCTAGCGGGAGGGGACGGGACCCAGTACTTC. Translated, it gives CASSALAGGDGTQYF. This chain connects TRBV2 to TRBJ2-5; TRBD2 matches 12 bases. This CDR3 has 15 residues. CDR1 and CDR2 from the germline V gene are SNHLY and FYNNEI. The V segment lost 6 bases and the J segment 7 bases; nucleotides outside the gene matches: 9.

This clone showed up just once. The junction and the germline gene differ at one end; a read error may be behind it. The CDR3 loop is CASSDSSSEQYF. As DNA, the CDR3 is TGTGCCAGCTCGGACAGTTCCTCCGAGCAGTACTTC. V is TRBV5-6 and J is TRBJ2-7; possible D gene TRBD1, 6 bases. The CDR3 sequence is 12 residues long. Germline CDR1 SGHDT, CDR2 YYEEEE.

The gene calls are TRBV29-1 and TRBJ2-5; 7 nucleotides line up with TRBD2. This CDR3 is 15 amino acids long. CDR1 is SQVTM and CDR2 is ANQGSEA in the germline V gene. V dropped 4 bases and J dropped 1; count of bases not matched to a gene: 9. The CDR3 sequence: CSVGVLGLRQETQYF. CDR3 bases: TGCAGCGTTGGAGTCCTGGGACTACGCCAAGAGACCCAGTACTTC.

The chain is built from TRBV19 and TRBJ2-7; 7 nucleotides line up with TRBD1. The trim removed 10 bases at V and 0 bases at J, leaving 6 bases unmatched. CDR3 length equals 13 residues. The germline V gene has CDR1 LNHDA and CDR2 SQIVND (reference sequence). DNA for the CDR3: TGTGCCACCGGGACAGCCTCCTCCTACGAGCAGTACTTC. It is translated as CATGTASSYEQYF.

This chain connects TRBV29-1 to TRBJ2-5, with TRBD1 matching over 8 bases. CDR1 SQVTM and CDR2 ANQGSEA come from the germline V gene. V lost 6 bases and J lost 3; bases outside the gene matches: 9. This CDR3 has 14 amino acids. The CDR3, as DNA: TGCAGCGTGAACCCTAGGACAGGGAAAGAGACCCAGTACTTC. Translating it yields CSVNPRTGKETQYF.

This clone was detected only once. The CDR3 is CASSPRDGNLYGYTF. CDR3 coding DNA: TGTGCCAGCAGTCCGCGGGACGGGAACCTCTATGGCTACACCTTC. The J gene is TRBJ1-2, the V gene TRBV27; possible D gene TRBD1, 5 bases. Looked up from germline, CDR1 is MNHEY and CDR2 is SMNVEV (reference sequence). Trimming left V 5 bases short and J 4 bases short, with 17 bases between. The CDR3 extends over 15 amino acids.

This chain uses TRBV29-1 with TRBJ2-5; the match to TRBD1 covers 9 bases. With V trimmed by 6 bases and J by 5 bases, 10 bases remained unmatched. The CDR3 extends over 14 amino acids. CDR1 and CDR2 (germline): SQVTM, ANQGSEA. The CDR3: CSVGGQGLAETQYF. Here the CDR3 DNA reads TGCAGCGTGGGGGGACAGGGTTTAGCGGAGACCCAGTACTTC.

The chain uses TRBV11-3 and TRBJ2-2, with 8 nucleotides matching TRBD1. Germline assignment: CDR1 SGHNT and CDR2 YENEEA. After removal of 5 bases from V and 4 bases from J, the junction contained 6 bases not matched to a gene. The CDR3 loop spans 15 amino acids. For the CDR3, the DNA is TGTGCCAGCAGCCCCCGACAGGGGTTCACCGGGGAGCTGTTTTTT. As protein: CASSPRQGFTGELFF.

The rearrangement uses TRBV6-5 and TRBJ2-5, with 14 bases identical to TRBD2. The germline gives CDR1 MNHEY, CDR2 SVGAGI. The V gene end was trimmed by 6 bases and the J gene end by 6 bases; junction bases not matched to a gene: 3. There are 14 residues in the CDR3. Here the CDR3 reads CASSRTSGRKTQYF. CDR3 nucleotide sequence: TGTGCCAGCAGCCGGACTAGCGGGAGGAAGACCCAGTACTTC.

In nucleotides, the CDR3 is TGTGCCAGCAGTTTAAGGACTCTCGGGGCCAACGTCCTGACTTTC. The encoded protein is CASSLRTLGANVLTF. This chain links TRBV28 with TRBJ2-6; D might be TRBD2 (5 bases). This CDR3 contains 15 residues. Between the trimmed V and J ends, which lost 2 bases and 4 bases, there was a span of 9 bases. CDR1 MDHEN and CDR2 SYDVKM come from the germline V gene.